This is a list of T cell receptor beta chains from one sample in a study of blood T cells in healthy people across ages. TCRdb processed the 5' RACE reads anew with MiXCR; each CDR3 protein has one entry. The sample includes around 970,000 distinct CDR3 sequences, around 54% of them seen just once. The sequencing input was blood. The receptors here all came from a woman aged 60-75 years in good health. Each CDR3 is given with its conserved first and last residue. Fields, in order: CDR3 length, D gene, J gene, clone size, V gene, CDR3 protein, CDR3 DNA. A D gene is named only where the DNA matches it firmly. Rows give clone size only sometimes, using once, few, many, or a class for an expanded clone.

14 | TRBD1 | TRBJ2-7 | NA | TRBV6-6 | CASSYSTGAYEQYF | TGTGCCAGCAGTTACTCGACAGGGGCCTACGAGCAGTACTTC
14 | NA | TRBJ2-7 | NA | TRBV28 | CASRQTDTRDEQYF | TGTGCCAGCAGACAGACAGACACCCGGGATGAGCAGTACTTC
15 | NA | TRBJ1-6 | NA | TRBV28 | CASSFTGWRESPLHF | TGTGCCAGCAGTTTTACAGGGTGGAGGGAATCACCCCTCCACTTT
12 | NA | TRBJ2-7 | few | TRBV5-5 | CASSLQHYEQYF | TGTGCCAGCAGCTTACAACACTACGAGCAGTACTTC
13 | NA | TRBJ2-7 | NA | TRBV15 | CATSRQGSGEQYF | TGTGCCACCAGCCGGCAGGGCTCTGGGGAGCAGTACTTC
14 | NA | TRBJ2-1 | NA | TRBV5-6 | CASSLGDFYNEQFF | TGTGCCAGCAGCTTGGGGGACTTCTACAACGAGCAGTTCTTC
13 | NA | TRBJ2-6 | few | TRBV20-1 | CSASDTGANVLTF | TGCAGTGCCAGTGACACTGGGGCCAACGTCCTGACTTTC
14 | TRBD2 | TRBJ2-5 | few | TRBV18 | CASSSTSGEETQYF | TGTGCCAGCTCATCGACTAGCGGAGAAGAGACCCAGTACTTC
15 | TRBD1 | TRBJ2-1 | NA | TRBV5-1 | CTSSFWGQGGNEQFF | TGCACCAGCAGCTTTTGGGGACAGGGCGGGAATGAGCAGTTCTTC
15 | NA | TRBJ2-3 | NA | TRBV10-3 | CAIKHGTGDTDTQYF | TGTGCCATCAAACACGGGACTGGCGACACAGATACGCAGTATTTT
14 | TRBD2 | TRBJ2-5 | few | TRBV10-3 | CAISLLAGSETQYF | TGTGCCATCAGTTTACTAGCGGGATCTGAGACCCAGTACTTC